The 32 T cell receptor beta chains reported below all come from one sample, sequenced in a study of T cell responses to AZD1222 COVID-19 vaccine. Clones were read by immunoSEQ multiplex PCR, and TCRdb kept only the in-frame ones, dropping some. Among roughly 150,000 clones listed, roughly 91% were seen once. The source was peripheral blood, collected 28 days after the second AZD1222 dose. The origin of the receptors is an adult who received the AZD1222 COVID-19 vaccine.

This chain uses TRBV18 with TRBJ2-1; perhaps TRBD2 as D (6 bases). Germline V gene lookup returns CDR1 KGHSH and CDR2 LQKENI. Trimming shortened V by 1 base and J by 2 bases, and 12 bases separated the two germline ends. This CDR3 spans 16 amino acids. In DNA, the CDR3 is TGTGCCAGCTCACCACGAGCAGGGAGGACCTACAATGAGCAGTTCTTC. Its protein is CASSPRAGRTYNEQFF.

This clone was recorded once. The chain carries TRBV3-1 (or the pseudogene TRBV3-2) and TRBJ2-2, with 13 bases fitting TRBD2. CDR3 length: 17 amino acids. V was clipped by 3 bases and J by 1 base; unmatched bases: 2. Germline V gene lookup returns CDR1 LGHDT and CDR2 YNNKEL (reference sequence). DNA for the CDR3: TGTGCCAGCAGCCAGGGACTAGCGGGGAGGAACACCGGGGAGCTGTTTTTT. Protein: CASSQGLAGRNTGELFF.

The chain joins TRBV29-1 to TRBJ1-2; TRBD1 agrees at 9 bases. V lost 0 bases to trimming and J lost 3 bases; unmatched junction nucleotides: 11. The CDR3 consists of 17 residues. Germline loops: CDR1 SQVTM, CDR2 ANQGSEA. The CDR3 bases are TGCAGCGTTGAAGATCCCTATCTAGGACAGGGGTACTATGGCTACACCTTC. Protein product: CSVEDPYLGQGYYGYTF. Supplemented by reference TRBV29-1 and TRBJ1-2, the full variable domain reads SAVISQKPSRDICQRGTSLTIQCQVDSQVTMMFWYRQQPGQSLTLIATANQGSEATYESGFVIDKFPISRPNLTFSTLTVSNMSPEDSSIYLCSVEDPYLGQGYYGYTFGSGTRLTVV.

The CDR3 region is CASSQAPPGWGEQFF. CDR3 coding DNA: TGTGCCAGCAGCCAAGCTCCCCCGGGGTGGGGTGAGCAGTTCTTC. The rearrangement joins TRBV3-1 (or the pseudogene TRBV3-2) to TRBJ2-1, with a weak D call TRBD2 (5 bases). The CDR3 loop spans 15 amino acids. Between the trimmed V and J ends, which lost 1 base and 9 bases, there was a span of 16 bases. The germline CDR1 and CDR2 sequences are LGHDT and YNNKEL (reference sequence).

V and J are TRBV7-9 and TRBJ1-2; TRBD1 agrees at 9 bases. Germline V gene data show CDR1 as SEHNR and CDR2 as FQNEAQ (reference sequence). The ends lost 1 base at V and 2 bases at J; junction bases unmatched: 5. This CDR3 has 16 amino acids. CDR3 nucleotide sequence: TGTGCCAGCAGCTTAGTTTTAGGGACAGGGAACTATGGCTACACCTTC. Translation gives CASSLVLGTGNYGYTF.

CDR3 residues: CSVNTGLGNNEKLFF. The CDR3, as DNA: TGCAGCGTCAATACAGGGCTCGGGAATAATGAAAAACTGTTTTTT. The rearrangement links TRBV29-1 to TRBJ1-4, with a weak D call TRBD1 (6 bases). This CDR3 is 15 amino acids long. Trimming stripped 6 bases from V and 4 bases from J, with 18 bases between. Germline lookup yields CDR1 SQVTM and CDR2 ANQGSEA.

This clone was seen once. The chain uses TRBV19 and TRBJ2-3; 11 nucleotides agree with TRBD2. This CDR3 has 16 amino acids. Losses at the gene ends were 7 bases for V and 1 base for J; bases not matched to a gene: 7. Germline V gene lookup returns CDR1 LNHDA and CDR2 SQIVND (reference sequence). The CDR3 reads CASKTSGSWGTDTQYF. CDR3 nucleotides: TGTGCCAGTAAAACTAGCGGGAGTTGGGGCACAGATACGCAGTATTTT.

The chain carries TRBV5-8 and TRBJ2-7; 8 bases fit TRBD2. The CDR3 is made up of 14 amino acids. CDR1 and CDR2 (germline): SGHTS, YDEGEE. After removal of 2 bases from V and 1 base from J, the junction contained 2 bases not matched to a gene. The CDR3 is CASSFGTSSYEQYF. CDR3 bases: TGTGCCAGCAGCTTTGGGACTAGTTCCTACGAGCAGTACTTC.

This chain links TRBV3-1 (or the pseudogene TRBV3-2) with TRBJ2-7; 7 bases match TRBD2. CDR1 is LGHDT and CDR2 is YNNKEL in the germline V gene (reference sequence). There are 15 residues in the CDR3. The junction had 7 bases not matched to a gene; V was cut back by 1 base and J by 4 bases. CDR3: CASSQASGEGYEQYF. The CDR3 DNA follows: TGTGCCAGCAGCCAAGCGAGCGGGGAAGGGTACGAGCAGTACTTC.

The V gene is TRBV7-9, the J gene TRBJ2-5; TRBD2 matches at 9 bases. Germline values: CDR1 SEHNR, CDR2 FQNEAQ (reference sequence). Trimming took 6 bases from V and 10 from J; bases not matched to a gene: 9. This CDR3 is built from 13 residues. The CDR3 loop reads CASRSNSGGLQYF. CDR3 DNA: TGTGCCAGCAGGTCGAATAGCGGGGGCCTCCAGTACTTC.

This clone was seen only once. The V and J genes are TRBV27 and TRBJ1-3; D not resolved. Germline CDR1 reads MNHEY; CDR2 reads SMNVEV (reference sequence). The CDR3 totals 17 residues. V lost 1 base and J 0 bases, leaving 13 bases between the germline ends. CDR3 nucleotides: TGTGCCAGCAGTTTATACGGCCCGGGGATCTCTGGAAACACCATATATTTT. Encoded protein: CASSLYGPGISGNTIYF.

The V and J genes are TRBV20-1 and TRBJ1-5; 8 positions agree with TRBD1. J was trimmed by 1 base and V by 3 bases; bases with no gene match: 11. This CDR3 has 17 amino acids. Germline lookup yields CDR1 DFQATT and CDR2 SNEGSKA (reference sequence). The CDR3 loop reads CSASHRGYGISNQPQHF. DNA of the CDR3: TGCAGTGCTAGTCACAGGGGGTACGGAATAAGCAATCAGCCCCAGCATTTT.

The V gene is TRBV4-1, the J gene TRBJ2-3; 7 nucleotides align to TRBD2. Looked up from germline, CDR1 is MGHRA and CDR2 is YSYEKL. V shed 0 bases and J 4 bases; nucleotides not matched to a gene: 10. The CDR3 runs to 17 residues. Written as DNA, the CDR3 is TGCGCCAGCAGCCAAGATCGGCTGCGGGAGCGCTCAGATACGCAGTATTTT. It encodes CASSQDRLRERSDTQYF.

This chain links TRBV9 with TRBJ2-2, with 9 bases identical to TRBD2. Per germline, CDR1 SGDLS and CDR2 YYNGEE. V lost 0 bases to trimming and J lost 0 bases; unmatched junction nucleotides: 6. The CDR3 has 18 amino acids. The CDR3 reads CASSVAGTSRSNTGELFF. DNA for the CDR3: TGTGCCAGCAGCGTAGCCGGGACTAGCCGTTCGAACACCGGGGAGCTGTTTTTT.

The rearrangement joins TRBV6-1 to TRBJ1-3; D possibly corresponds to TRBD1 (6 bases). CDR3 length: 17 amino acids. Germline CDR1 MNHNS, CDR2 SASEGT. V was shortened by 0 bases and J by 0 bases, with 12 bases between the two germline ends. The CDR3 coding sequence is TGTGCCAGCAGTGAAGCTGGGGGCAGGGTCTCTGGAAACACCATATATTTT. Amino acids: CASSEAGGRVSGNTIYF.

This sequence joins TRBV6-2 or TRBV6-3 and TRBJ2-7; maybe TRBD2 (6 bases). The V and J ends lost 4 bases and 3 bases respectively, with 22 bases between them. The CDR3 is 17 residues long. Germline V lookup: CDR1 MNHEY, CDR2 SVGEGT. CDR3: CASSSITTGTANYEQYF. The DNA of the CDR3 is TGTGCCAGCAGTTCCATAACGACCGGGACTGCAAACTACGAGCAGTACTTC.

A few counts support this clone. The chain is built from TRBV10-3 and TRBJ1-5; 7 nucleotides agree with TRBD1. Germline trimming cut 2 bases from V and 2 bases from J; bases unmatched to any gene: 6. The CDR3 totals 16 residues. CDR1 and CDR2 (germline): ENHRY, SYGVKD. The CDR3 coding sequence is TGTGCCATCAGTGAGGTAGCAGGGGGTGGCAATCAGCCCCAGCATTTT. Protein sequence: CAISEVAGGGNQPQHF.

This clone was counted a single time. The genes are TRBV7-9 and TRBJ1-2, with 12 bases fitting TRBD1. The CDR3 totals 14 residues. V lost 11 bases and J lost 5; bases outside the gene matches: 9. Per germline, CDR1 SEHNR and CDR2 FQNEAQ (reference sequence). The CDR3 DNA follows: TGTGCCTTTGCCGGGACAGGGGGCGTTTATGGCTACACCTTC. Translating it yields CAFAGTGGVYGYTF.

V usage is TRBV5-4 and J usage is TRBJ1-3; possibly TRBD1 for D (6 bases). With 0 bases removed from V and 5 bases from J, the gap between germline ends came to 12 bases. Germline V gene sequence: CDR1 SGHNT, CDR2 YYREEE (reference sequence). This CDR3 comprises 15 residues. CDR3 sequence reads: CASSLVSQGRNTIYF. The CDR3 DNA reads TGTGCCAGCAGCTTGGTTTCCCAGGGGAGAAACACCATATATTTT.

This clone was seen more than once but under ten times. This rearrangement joins TRBV6-5 to TRBJ1-2; no reliable D call. Between the trimmed V and J ends, which lost 6 bases and 8 bases, there was a span of 19 bases. CDR3 length equals 14 residues. Per germline, CDR1 MNHEY and CDR2 SVGAGI. Here the CDR3 DNA reads TGTGCCAGCAGCGCAAAAGGGCCCCGGAACGGCTACACCTTC. Translating gives CASSAKGPRNGYTF.

This clone was found a few times. The chain links TRBV7-3 to TRBJ2-3; the match to TRBD1 covers 9 bases. The V gene end was trimmed by 6 bases and the J gene end by 2 bases; junction bases not matched to a gene: 3. Germline V lookup: CDR1 SGHTA, CDR2 FQGTGA. This CDR3 contains 14 residues. The CDR3, as DNA: TGTGCCAGCAGGGGACAGGGCCCCACAGATACGCAGTATTTT. Protein sequence: CASRGQGPTDTQYF. Looking up the rest from reference TRBV7-3 and TRBJ2-3 gives the full variable domain: GAGVSQTPSNKVTEKGKYVELRCDPISGHTALYWYRQSLGQGPEFLIYFQGTGAADDSGLPNDRFFAVRPEGSVSTLKIQRTERGDSAVYLCASRGQGPTDTQYFGPGTRLTVL.

The chain is built from TRBV27 and TRBJ1-6, with TRBD1 identical over 8 bases. This CDR3 spans 14 amino acids. Germline trimming cut 6 bases from V and 13 bases from J; bases unmatched to any gene: 11. Germline V gives CDR1 MNHEY, CDR2 SMNVEV (reference sequence). In DNA form, the CDR3 reads TGTGCCAGCAGCTCCGACAGGGGCTCGGTCCCCCTCCACTTT. It yields the protein CASSSDRGSVPLHF.

The chain links TRBV7-6 to TRBJ2-1, with D perhaps TRBD1 or TRBD2 (5 bases each). V lost 1 base, J lost 1 base, and 11 bases lay in between. Germline V lookup: CDR1 SGHVS, CDR2 FNYEAQ. The CDR3 loop spans 16 amino acids. The CDR3 is CASSLGGASSYNEQFF. In DNA form, the CDR3 reads TGTGCCAGCAGCTTAGGAGGGGCCAGTTCCTACAATGAGCAGTTCTTC.

The genes are TRBV6-1 and TRBJ1-5, with D hard to call. CDR3 length equals 13 residues. Germline V CDR1 and CDR2: MNHNS, SASEGT. The V end was cut by 1 base, the J end by 7 bases, with 8 bases between. The DNA for the CDR3 is TGTGCCAGCAGTGAAGGGGATCGGCAGCCCCAGCATTTT. Protein: CASSEGDRQPQHF.

The gene calls are TRBV18 and TRBJ1-4; D unclear. Trimming shortened V by 2 bases and J by 8 bases, and 9 bases separated the two germline ends. The CDR3 loop spans 13 amino acids. Germline loops: CDR1 KGHSH, CDR2 LQKENI. The chain's CDR3 is CASSPDTMEKLFF. In DNA, the CDR3 is TGTGCCAGCTCACCAGACACAATGGAAAAACTGTTTTTT.

This chain connects TRBV19 to TRBJ2-5; TRBD1 matches 10 bases. The ends lost 3 bases at V and 5 bases at J; junction bases unmatched: 9. This CDR3 is built from 16 residues. The germline gives CDR1 LNHDA, CDR2 SQIVND (reference sequence). The CDR3 region has the DNA TGTGCCAGTAGTATCCGGACAGGGGGACGAACGGAGACCCAGTACTTC. Residues: CASSIRTGGRTETQYF.

The chain combines TRBV5-1 with TRBJ2-7; the match to TRBD2 covers 12 bases. CDR3 length: 15 amino acids. Trimming at V came to 3 bases and at J to 5 bases, leaving 6 bases not matched to a gene. Germline V gene sequence: CDR1 SGHRS, CDR2 YFSETQ. The CDR3, as DNA: TGCGCCAGCAGCTCCGGACTAGCGGGAATCCACGAGCAGTACTTC. Translated: CASSSGLAGIHEQYF.

This chain uses TRBV30 with TRBJ2-3; D possibly matches TRBD1 or TRBD2 (5 bases each). The CDR3 length is 13 residues. Germline V gene lookup returns CDR1 GTSNPN and CDR2 SVGIG (reference sequence). The V end lost 3 bases, the J end lost 0 bases, and 7 bases lay between the germline ends. For the CDR3, the DNA is TGTGCCTGGAGGAGGGGAAGCACAGATACGCAGTATTTT. Translated: CAWRRGSTDTQYF.

The CDR3 sequence: CASSKGQGVSGANVLTF. CDR3 nucleotides: TGTGCCAGCTCAAAGGGGCAGGGAGTCTCTGGGGCCAACGTCCTGACTTTC. V is TRBV18 and J is TRBJ2-6, with D tentatively TRBD1 or TRBD2 (5 bases each). V lost 5 bases and J lost 0, with 14 bases in between. This CDR3 contains 17 residues. Germline-derived CDR1 and CDR2 are KGHSH and LQKENI.

The chain carries TRBV7-9 and TRBJ2-1, with a possible D match to TRBD2 (5 bases). Germline CDR1 and CDR2: SEHNR and FQNEAQ (reference sequence). The V and J ends lost 1 base and 6 bases respectively, with 7 bases between them. The CDR3 runs 13 residues. The CDR3 nucleotides are TGTGCCAGCAGCTTAGTAGCGATCAATGAGCAGTTCTTC. Residues: CASSLVAINEQFF.

V gene TRBV9 combines with J gene TRBJ2-1, with D perhaps TRBD2 (6 bases). Germline CDR1 reads SGDLS; CDR2 reads YYNGEE. V shed 4 bases and J shed 8 bases, with 10 bases lying between them. This CDR3 region has 12 residues. CDR3 DNA: TGTGCCAGCAGCTCGGGACTCCATGAGCAGTTCTTC. Its translation: CASSSGLHEQFF.

This sequence joins TRBV27 and TRBJ2-3; TRBD2 aligns across 10 bases. Trimming took 5 bases from V and 1 from J; bases not matched to a gene: 9. CDR1 is MNHEY and CDR2 is SMNVEV in the germline V gene (reference sequence). This CDR3 spans 17 amino acids. The CDR3 loop is CASSMSTSGFRTDTQYF. The CDR3 nucleotides read TGTGCCAGCAGTATGTCGACTAGCGGGTTTCGCACAGATACGCAGTATTTT.